This entry lists 17 T cell receptor beta chains sequenced from one sample in a study of T cell repertoires in cytomegalovirus infection. Via MiXCR, TCRdb re-called the reads, giving one row per CDR3 protein. The sample carries 68,000 or so distinct CDR3 sequences, 20% to 25% recorded once. For these TCRs, the target antigens are not known. Sequencing was performed on PBMCs, sequenced either directly or after in vitro stimulation (not recorded which). The source of these receptors is a human donor in good health (CMV status not recorded). Some clones in this sample may be carry-over from other donors' samples.

This clonotype turned up a few times. The chain recombines TRBV19 with TRBJ2-1, with 10 bases aligning to TRBD2. From germline, CDR1 is LNHDA and CDR2 SQIVND (reference sequence). The V gene end was trimmed by 2 bases and the J gene end by 6 bases; junction bases not matched to a gene: 16. CDR3 length equals 19 residues. Written as DNA, the CDR3 is TGTGCCAGTAGTATAACCGGGACTAGCGCGACACAAAACGGCAATGAGCAGTTCTTC. Translated: CASSITGTSATQNGNEQFF. The full variable domain, rest sourced from reference TRBV19 and TRBJ2-1, is DGGITQSPKYLFRKEGQNVTLSCEQNLNHDAMYWYRQDPGQGLRLIYYSQIVNDFQKGDIAEGYSVSREKKESFPLTVTSAQKNPTAFYLCASSITGTSATQNGNEQFFGPGTRLTVL.

This clonotype appeared many times. The V gene is TRBV5-6, the J gene TRBJ1-2, with TRBD1 as a possible D gene (5 bases). Germline V lookup: CDR1 SGHDT, CDR2 YYEEEE. The CDR3 length is 14 residues. Trimming stripped 2 bases from V and 2 bases from J, with 10 bases between. CDR3 residues: CASSLVNRNYGYTF. The CDR3 region has the DNA TGTGCCAGCAGCTTAGTAAACAGGAACTATGGCTACACCTTC.

This clonotype was detected a few times. V gene TRBV5-1 combines with J gene TRBJ2-2; D remains unclear. V gave up 2 bases and J gave up 3 bases, with 5 bases separating them. CDR3 length: 13 residues. From germline, CDR1 is SGHRS and CDR2 YFSETQ. CDR3 DNA sequence: TGCGCCAGCAGCTTAGGATACACCGGGGAGCTGTTTTTT. It translates to CASSLGYTGELFF.

In its sample, this clonotype was seen many times. Here the CDR3 DNA reads TGTGCCAGCAGGACAGGGACATTAAATGAAAAACTGTTTTTT. This codes for CASRTGTLNEKLFF. The chain carries TRBV6-6 and TRBJ1-4; 7 nucleotides agree with TRBD1. There are 14 residues in the CDR3. CDR1 is MNHNY, CDR2 SVGAGI, per germline (reference sequence). V shed 6 bases, J shed 5 bases, and the junction held 6 bases outside the gene matches.

This clonotype showed up many times. The genes are TRBV6-1 and TRBJ2-7; 8 bases fit TRBD1. The V segment lost 4 bases and the J segment 3 bases; nucleotides outside the gene matches: 8. Germline CDR1 MNHNS, CDR2 SASEGT. This CDR3 region has 15 residues. CDR3 nucleotides: TGTGCCAGCAGTGTCACCCAGGGGGCAGGCTACGAGCAGTACTTC. Amino acids: CASSVTQGAGYEQYF.

The gene calls are TRBV6-2 or TRBV6-3 and TRBJ2-7, with D possibly TRBD2 on 5 matching bases. Between the trimmed V and J ends, which lost 3 bases and 4 bases, there was a span of 7 bases. Germline V lookup: CDR1 MNHEY, CDR2 SVGEGT. The CDR3 covers 12 residues. The CDR3 bases are TGTGCCAGCAGTTATGCGGGTTACGAGCAGTACTTC. It specifies CASSYAGYEQYF.

The chain uses TRBV5-1 and TRBJ1-1; D not resolved. The CDR3 has 14 residues. CDR1 and CDR2 (germline): SGHRS, YFSETQ. The germline V and J ends were trimmed by 4 bases and 5 bases, with 15 bases remaining between them. CDR3 region: CASSPGERNTEAFF. CDR3 coding DNA: TGCGCCAGCAGCCCCGGAGAGAGAAATACTGAAGCTTTCTTT. Combining the CDR3 with reference TRBV5-1 and TRBJ1-1 gives the whole variable domain KAGVTQTPRYLIKTRGQQVTLSCSPISGHRSVSWYQQTPGQGLQFLFEYFSETQRNKGNFPGRFSGRQFSNSRSEMNVSTLELGDSALYLCASSPGERNTEAFFGQGTRLTVV.

This chain uses TRBV4-1 with TRBJ1-2; possible D gene TRBD1, 5 bases. CDR1 and CDR2 (germline): MGHRA, YSYEKL. The CDR3 is 14 residues long. V lost 1 base, J lost 4 bases, and 10 bases lay in between. The CDR3: CASSQVGVGYGYTF. CDR3 sequence (DNA): TGCGCCAGCAGCCAAGTAGGGGTCGGCTATGGCTACACCTTC.

This rearrangement joins TRBV4-1 to TRBJ2-2; weak D call: TRBD1 (5 bases). The CDR3 runs 18 residues. Germline CDR1 and CDR2: MGHRA and YSYEKL. V was cut by 0 bases and J by 2 bases, with 16 bases left in between. The CDR3 loop reads CASSQDFVDIPNTGELFF. The DNA of the CDR3 is TGCGCCAGCAGCCAAGATTTCGTGGACATACCAAACACCGGGGAGCTGTTTTTT.

This clonotype showed up many times. This rearrangement joins TRBV7-2 to TRBJ2-4; maybe TRBD1 (6 bases). The V gene's germline CDR1 is SGHTA and CDR2 FQGNSA. V was cut by 1 base and J by 11 bases, with 18 bases left in between. The CDR3 consists of 15 residues. CDR3 sequence: CASSLDGSTGLVQYF. For the CDR3, the DNA is TGTGCCAGCAGCTTAGATGGGTCGACAGGCCTAGTTCAGTACTTC. Full variable domain (outside the CDR3, taken from reference TRBV7-2 and TRBJ2-4): GAGVSQSPSNKVTEKGKDVELRCDPISGHTALYWYRQSLGQGLEFLIYFQGNSAPDKSGLPSDRFSAERTGGSVSTLTIQRTQQEDSAVYLCASSLDGSTGLVQYFGAGTRLSVL.

V gene TRBV18 combines with J gene TRBJ2-6; D unresolved. Germline assignment: CDR1 KGHSH and CDR2 LQKENI. V gave up 1 base and J gave up 2 bases, with 9 bases separating them. There are 16 residues in the CDR3. This CDR3 is CASSPLARPGANVLTF. In DNA form, the CDR3 reads TGTGCCAGCTCACCACTGGCCAGGCCTGGGGCCAACGTCCTGACTTTC.

This clonotype was observed a few times. The genes are TRBV6-2 or TRBV6-3 and TRBJ2-1; 11 bases align to TRBD2. The V segment lost 5 bases and the J segment 4 bases; nucleotides outside the gene matches: 10. The CDR3 loop spans 17 amino acids. Germline CDR1 is MNHEY and CDR2 is SVGEGT. The CDR3 region is CASSTIAGLAGYNEQFF. The CDR3 DNA reads TGTGCCAGCAGTACTATCGCCGGACTAGCGGGTTACAATGAGCAGTTCTTC.

CDR3 sequence: CSVLVGPGSEAFF. The CDR3 DNA reads TGCAGCGTTTTAGTAGGACCAGGCAGTGAAGCTTTCTTT. The V gene is TRBV29-1, the J gene TRBJ1-1; no clear D. Germline loops: CDR1 SQVTM, CDR2 ANQGSEA. CDR3 length: 13 residues. The V gene lost 5 bases and the J gene lost 7 bases, with 17 bases spanning the gap.

The chain carries TRBV4-3 and TRBJ1-2; 7 bases are shared with TRBD1. The CDR3 is 17 residues long. V shed 1 base and J 5 bases; nucleotides not matched to a gene: 13. Germline V gene sequence: CDR1 LGHNA, CDR2 YSLEER. For the CDR3, the DNA is TGCGCCAGCAGCCAAGGCATTCGGGAGGGGGCGAGGTATGGCTACACCTTC. Translated: CASSQGIREGARYGYTF.

This clonotype was recorded a few times. This sequence joins TRBV7-2 and TRBJ2-1; a possible D gene is TRBD2 (5 bases). The germline V and J ends were trimmed by 5 bases and 0 bases, with 11 bases remaining between them. Germline loops: CDR1 SGHTA, CDR2 FQGNSA. The CDR3 runs 15 residues. The CDR3 nucleotides are TGTGCCAGCAGCCAGGACTTTCGCTCCTACAATGAGCAGTTCTTC. This translates into CASSQDFRSYNEQFF.

This clonotype was counted at least ten times. Written as DNA, the CDR3 is TGTGCCAGCAGCGACCCTAGCACAGATACGCAGTATTTT. Its translation is CASSDPSTDTQYF. V usage is TRBV7-2 and J usage is TRBJ2-3; no definite D call. The CDR3 has 13 residues. V lost 5 bases and J 0 bases, leaving 6 bases between the germline ends. Looked up from germline, CDR1 is SGHTA and CDR2 is FQGNSA.

This clonotype was seen ten or more times. This chain links TRBV28 with TRBJ1-4, with D unclear. The CDR3 is 14 residues long. V lost 2 bases, J lost 8 bases, and 12 bases lay in between. The germline V gene encodes CDR1 MDHEN and CDR2 SYDVKM. This CDR3 reads CASSLRGRREKLFF. The DNA for the CDR3 is TGTGCCAGCAGTTTAAGAGGCAGAAGAGAAAAACTGTTTTTT.